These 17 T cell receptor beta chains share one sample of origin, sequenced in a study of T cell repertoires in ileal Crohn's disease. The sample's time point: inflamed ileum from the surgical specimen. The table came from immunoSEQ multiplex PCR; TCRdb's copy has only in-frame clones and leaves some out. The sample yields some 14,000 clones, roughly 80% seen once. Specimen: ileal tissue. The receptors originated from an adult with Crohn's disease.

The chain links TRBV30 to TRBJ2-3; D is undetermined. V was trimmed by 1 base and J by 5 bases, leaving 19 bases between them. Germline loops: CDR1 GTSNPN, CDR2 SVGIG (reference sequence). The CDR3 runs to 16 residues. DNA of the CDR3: TGTGCCTGGAGTGCTCCCGGCGGATCCCTGGGAGATACGCAGTATTTT. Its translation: CAWSAPGGSLGDTQYF.

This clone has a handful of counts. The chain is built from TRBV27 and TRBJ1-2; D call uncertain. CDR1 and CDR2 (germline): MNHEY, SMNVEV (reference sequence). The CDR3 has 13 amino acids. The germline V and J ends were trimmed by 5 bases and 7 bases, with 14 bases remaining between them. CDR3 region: CASSLYGMSGYTF. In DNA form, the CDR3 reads TGTGCCAGCAGTCTTTACGGGATGAGTGGCTACACCTTC.

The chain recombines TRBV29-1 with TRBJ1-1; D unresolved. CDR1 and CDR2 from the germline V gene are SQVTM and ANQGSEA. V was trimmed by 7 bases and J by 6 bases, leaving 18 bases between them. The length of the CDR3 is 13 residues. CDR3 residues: CSALNAAHPEAFF. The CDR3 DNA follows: TGCAGCGCTTTGAACGCGGCCCATCCTGAAGCTTTCTTT.

This chain's CDR3 is CASSDPGSRGLRSYEQYF. In DNA, the CDR3 is TGTGCCAGCAGTGATCCCGGCTCGCGGGGGCTACGCTCCTACGAGCAGTACTTC. The rearrangement uses TRBV6-1 and TRBJ2-7; D possibly corresponds to TRBD2 (7 bases). CDR1 and CDR2 from the germline V gene are MNHNS and SASEGT. V lost 3 bases and J 0 bases, leaving 21 bases between the germline ends. This CDR3 is built from 18 residues.

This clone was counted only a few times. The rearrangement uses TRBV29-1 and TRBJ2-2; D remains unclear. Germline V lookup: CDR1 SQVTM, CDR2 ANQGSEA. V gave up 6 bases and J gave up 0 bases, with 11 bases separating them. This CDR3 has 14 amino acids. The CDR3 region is CSVLSSANTGELFF. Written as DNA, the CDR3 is TGCAGCGTCCTCAGTTCCGCGAACACCGGGGAGCTGTTTTTT.

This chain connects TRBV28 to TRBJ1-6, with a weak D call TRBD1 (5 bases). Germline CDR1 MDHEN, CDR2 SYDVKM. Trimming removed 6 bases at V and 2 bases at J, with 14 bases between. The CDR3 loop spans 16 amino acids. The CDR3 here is CASRYDSPTYNSPLHF. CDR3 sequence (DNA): TGTGCCAGCAGGTATGACAGCCCGACCTATAATTCACCCCTCCACTTT.

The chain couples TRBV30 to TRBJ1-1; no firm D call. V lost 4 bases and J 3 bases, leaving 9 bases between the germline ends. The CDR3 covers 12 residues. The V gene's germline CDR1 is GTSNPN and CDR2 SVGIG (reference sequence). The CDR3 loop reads CAWTDTYTEAFF. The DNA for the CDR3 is TGTGCCTGGACCGACACCTACACTGAAGCTTTCTTT.

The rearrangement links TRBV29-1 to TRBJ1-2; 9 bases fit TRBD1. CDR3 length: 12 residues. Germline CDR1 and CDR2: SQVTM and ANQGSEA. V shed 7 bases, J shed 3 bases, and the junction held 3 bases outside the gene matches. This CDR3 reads CSARTGDYGYTF. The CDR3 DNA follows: TGCAGCGCTCGGACAGGGGACTATGGCTACACCTTC.

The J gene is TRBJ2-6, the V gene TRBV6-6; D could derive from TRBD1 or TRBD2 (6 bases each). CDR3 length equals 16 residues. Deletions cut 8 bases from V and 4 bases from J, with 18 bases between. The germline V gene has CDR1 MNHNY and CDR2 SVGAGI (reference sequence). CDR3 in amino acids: CASDLQGLLGANVLTF. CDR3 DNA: TGTGCCAGCGACCTACAGGGACTCCTCGGGGCCAACGTCCTGACTTTC.

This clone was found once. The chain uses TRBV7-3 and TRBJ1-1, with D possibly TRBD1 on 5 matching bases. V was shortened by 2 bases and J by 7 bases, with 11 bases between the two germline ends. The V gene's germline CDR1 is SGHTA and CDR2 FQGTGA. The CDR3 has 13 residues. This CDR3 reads CASSLVGGSEAFF. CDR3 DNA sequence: TGTGCCAGCAGCTTAGTGGGGGGAAGTGAAGCTTTCTTT.

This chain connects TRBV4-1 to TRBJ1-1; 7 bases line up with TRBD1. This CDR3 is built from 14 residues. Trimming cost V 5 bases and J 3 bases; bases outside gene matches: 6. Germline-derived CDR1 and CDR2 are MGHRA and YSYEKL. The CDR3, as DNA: TGCGCCAGCAGCTACACAGGGGAGGACACTGAAGCTTTCTTT. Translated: CASSYTGEDTEAFF.

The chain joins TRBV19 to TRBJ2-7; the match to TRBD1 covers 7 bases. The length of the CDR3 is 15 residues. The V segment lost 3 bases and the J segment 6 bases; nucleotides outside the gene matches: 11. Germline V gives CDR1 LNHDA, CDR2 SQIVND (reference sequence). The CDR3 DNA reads TGTGCCAGTAGTATGGTACGACAGGGCAACCGCGAGCAGTACTTC. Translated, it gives CASSMVRQGNREQYF.

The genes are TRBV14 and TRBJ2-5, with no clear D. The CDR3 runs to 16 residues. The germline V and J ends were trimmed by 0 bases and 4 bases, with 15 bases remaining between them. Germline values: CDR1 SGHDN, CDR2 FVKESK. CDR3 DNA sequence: TGTGCCAGCAGCCAAGATTGGAATGGGGTGGGAGAGACCCAGTACTTC. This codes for CASSQDWNGVGETQYF.

CDR3 protein: CASSRRAGGSTDTQYF. The CDR3 nucleotides read TGTGCCAGCAGCCGGAGAGCGGGGGGGAGCACAGATACGCAGTATTTT. This chain links TRBV2 with TRBJ2-3, with 10 bases fitting TRBD2. This CDR3 spans 16 amino acids. V trimming: 6 bases; J trimming: 0 bases; junction bases outside the gene matches: 6. Germline V CDR1 and CDR2: SNHLY, FYNNEI.

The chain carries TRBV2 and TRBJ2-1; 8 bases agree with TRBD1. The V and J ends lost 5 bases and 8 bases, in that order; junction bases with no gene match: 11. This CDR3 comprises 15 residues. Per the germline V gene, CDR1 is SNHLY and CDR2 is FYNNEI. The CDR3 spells CASSLTGERTDEQFF. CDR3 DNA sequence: TGTGCCAGCAGTCTGACAGGGGAAAGGACCGATGAGCAGTTCTTC.

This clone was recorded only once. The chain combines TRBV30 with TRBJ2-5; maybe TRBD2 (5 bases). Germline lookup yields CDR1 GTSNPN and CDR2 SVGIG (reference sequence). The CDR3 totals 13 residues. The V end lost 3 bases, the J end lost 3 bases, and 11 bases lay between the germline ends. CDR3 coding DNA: TGTGCCTGGAGCGCGCCCGGGAAAGAGACCCAGTACTTC. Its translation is CAWSAPGKETQYF.

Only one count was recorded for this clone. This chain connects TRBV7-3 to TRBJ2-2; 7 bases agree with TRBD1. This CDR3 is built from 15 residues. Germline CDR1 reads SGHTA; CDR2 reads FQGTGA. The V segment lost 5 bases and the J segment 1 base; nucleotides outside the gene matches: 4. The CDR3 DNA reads TGTGCCAGCAGCCCACCAGGGGGGAACACCGGGGAGCTGTTTTTT. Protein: CASSPPGGNTGELFF. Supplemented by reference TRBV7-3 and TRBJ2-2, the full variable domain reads GAGVSQTPSNKVTEKGKYVELRCDPISGHTALYWYRQSLGQGPEFLIYFQGTGAADDSGLPNDRFFAVRPEGSVSTLKIQRTERGDSAVYLCASSPPGGNTGELFFGEGSRLTVL.